The 19 T cell receptor beta chains below all came from one sample that was sequenced in a study of graft-versus-host responses after intestinal transplantation. Sequenced by immunoSEQ multiplex PCR; TCRdb stores in-frame clones only, minus some. The sample lists 40,000 or so clones, approximately 89% occurring once. This sample comprised PBMCs, obtained almost 270 days after transplant. These receptors all come from a human patient who received an intestinal transplant, so some T cells may come from the graft donor.

The V gene is TRBV9, the J gene TRBJ2-5; TRBD2 might be the D (5 bases). CDR3 length: 15 residues. V gave up 0 bases and J gave up 4 bases, with 13 bases separating them. Germline assignment: CDR1 SGDLS and CDR2 YYNGEE. CDR3 bases: TGTGCCAGCAGCGTAGCCGGGGTGGGCGGAGAGACCCAGTACTTC. Translated, it gives CASSVAGVGGETQYF. The full variable domain, rest sourced from reference TRBV9 and TRBJ2-5, is DSGVTQTPKHLITATGQRVTLRCSPRSGDLSVYWYQQSLDQGLQFLIQYYNGEERAKGNILERFSAQQFPDLHSELNLSSLELGDSALYFCASSVAGVGGETQYFGPGTRLLVL.

The chain has TRBV19 and TRBJ2-4, with TRBD2 as a possible D gene (7 bases). V was cut by 6 bases and J by 8 bases, with 17 bases left in between. Per the germline V gene, CDR1 is LNHDA and CDR2 is SQIVND (reference sequence). This CDR3 is 14 amino acids long. The CDR3 loop is CASSSGTPRDIQYF. CDR3 in DNA: TGTGCCAGTAGCAGCGGGACACCTAGGGACATTCAGTACTTC.

The chain employs TRBV9 and TRBJ2-3, with TRBD2 matching 7 bases. CDR1 is SGDLS and CDR2 is YYNGEE in the germline V gene. The CDR3 is made up of 16 amino acids. With 1 base clipped from V and 6 bases from J, the junction kept 11 bases outside the gene matches. In DNA form, the CDR3 reads TGTGCCAGCAGCGTACCAAGACTAGCAGGCGATGATACGCAGTATTTT. This sequence encodes CASSVPRLAGDDTQYF.

This clone was found once. DNA for the CDR3: TGTGCCAGCAGCTTGAAGTGGGGGCGCGGTGCTGAAGCTTTCTTT. Translation gives CASSLKWGRGAEAFF. The chain carries TRBV5-6 and TRBJ1-1; tentatively, D is TRBD1 (6 bases). Deletions cut 1 base from V and 6 bases from J, with 16 bases between. This CDR3 has 15 amino acids. Germline V gene data show CDR1 as SGHDT and CDR2 as YYEEEE.

This clone showed up just once. This rearrangement joins TRBV5-6 to TRBJ2-1; the D gene is possibly TRBD1 (6 bases). The CDR3 length is 14 residues. Trimming pared 7 bases from V and 3 bases from J, leaving 14 bases between. Germline V gives CDR1 SGHDT, CDR2 YYEEEE. The CDR3 DNA sequence: TGTGCCAGCGGATCCGGACAGTTCTACAATGAGCAGTTCTTC. It yields the protein CASGSGQFYNEQFF.

The chain couples TRBV6-1 to TRBJ2-7, with D perhaps being TRBD1 or TRBD2 (5 bases each). V shed 7 bases and J shed 6 bases, with 16 bases lying between them. Germline assignment: CDR1 MNHNS and CDR2 SASEGT. CDR3 length: 13 residues. For the CDR3, the DNA is TGTGCCAGCACAAGAGGGACGGCTAGCGAGCAGTACTTC. Residues: CASTRGTASEQYF.

This chain connects TRBV18 to TRBJ2-5; TRBD1 agrees at 7 bases. Looked up from germline, CDR1 is KGHSH and CDR2 is LQKENI. This CDR3 spans 15 amino acids. After removal of 3 bases from V and 1 base from J, the junction contained 5 bases not matched to a gene. The CDR3 sequence: CASSPRQGIQETQYF. The CDR3 DNA sequence: TGTGCCAGCTCACCCCGACAGGGAATCCAAGAGACCCAGTACTTC.

The gene calls are TRBV18 and TRBJ1-2, with no clear D. Looked up from germline, CDR1 is KGHSH and CDR2 is LQKENI. V was clipped by 3 bases and J by 2 bases, with 16 bases between them. The CDR3 extends over 16 amino acids. This chain's CDR3 is CASSPGASTSNYGYTF. CDR3 in DNA: TGTGCCAGCTCACCGGGAGCGTCAACATCAAACTATGGCTACACCTTC.

The rearrangement links TRBV5-1 to TRBJ1-6; D call uncertain. Germline CDR1 reads SGHRS; CDR2 reads YFSETQ. The V end was cut by 5 bases, the J end by 8 bases, with 11 bases between. The CDR3 contains 13 residues. The CDR3 reads CASRPDTDSPLHF. Written as DNA, the CDR3 is TGCGCCAGCAGACCCGACACTGATTCACCCCTCCACTTT.

The J gene is TRBJ1-5, the V gene TRBV27; 7 bases map to TRBD1. CDR1 and CDR2 (germline): MNHEY, SMNVEV (reference sequence). V lost 3 bases, J lost 2 bases, and 7 bases stayed unmatched. This CDR3 comprises 16 residues. CDR3 residues: CASSLKGAMGNQPQHF. Here the CDR3 DNA reads TGTGCCAGCAGTTTGAAGGGGGCCATGGGCAATCAGCCCCAGCATTTT.

V usage is TRBV7-7 and J usage is TRBJ2-7, with TRBD1 as a possible D gene (6 bases). Deletions cut 4 bases from V and 6 bases from J, with 13 bases between. Germline CDR1 is SSHAT and CDR2 is FNYEAQ (reference sequence). This CDR3 spans 13 amino acids. CDR3 sequence: CASSSTGISEQYF. The CDR3, as DNA: TGTGCCAGCAGCTCCACAGGGATCTCCGAGCAGTACTTC.

This chain connects TRBV15 to TRBJ2-1, with no clear D. The CDR3 is 16 residues long. Germline lookup yields CDR1 LNHNV and CDR2 YYDKDF (reference sequence). Trimming took 8 bases from V and 0 from J, leaving 17 bases between them. CDR3 coding DNA: TGTGCCACCGAAGCCCTAAGCCCGAGCTCCTACAATGAGCAGTTCTTC. It is translated as CATEALSPSSYNEQFF.

The V and J genes are TRBV4-1 and TRBJ1-6; TRBD1 might be the D (5 bases). This CDR3 is built from 15 residues. Germline CDR1 and CDR2: MGHRA and YSYEKL. V lost 2 bases to trimming and J lost 2 bases, with 7 bases between them. CDR3 DNA: TGCGCCAGCAGCCAAACAGGCCCCTATAATTCACCCCTCCACTTT. Translation gives CASSQTGPYNSPLHF.

The chain combines TRBV15 with TRBJ2-3; 11 nucleotides match TRBD2. The CDR3 has 17 residues. Germline V gives CDR1 LNHNV, CDR2 YYDKDF (reference sequence). V lost 0 bases to trimming and J lost 3 bases; unmatched junction nucleotides: 5. CDR3: CATSRDLAGGRTDTQYF. The CDR3 DNA reads TGTGCCACCAGCAGAGATTTAGCGGGGGGGCGTACAGATACGCAGTATTTT.

J is TRBJ1-5 and V is TRBV6-1, with a possible D match to TRBD1 (5 bases). This CDR3 is built from 14 residues. From germline, CDR1 is MNHNS and CDR2 SASEGT. V was trimmed by 7 bases and J by 6 bases, leaving 16 bases between them. In DNA, the CDR3 is TGTGCCAGCACTGATACGGGGGGGAGTCAGCCCCAGCATTTT. As protein: CASTDTGGSQPQHF.

V is TRBV11-2 and J is TRBJ2-5; 8 nucleotides match TRBD1. CDR3 length equals 16 residues. The trim removed 5 bases at V and 7 bases at J, leaving 15 bases unmatched. Germline V gives CDR1 SGHAT, CDR2 FQNNGV. The CDR3 loop reads CASSPTWQGAQGTQYF. CDR3 DNA sequence: TGTGCCAGCAGCCCAACTTGGCAGGGGGCTCAGGGGACCCAGTACTTC.

The V and J genes are TRBV10-3 and TRBJ2-7; TRBD1 might be the D (6 bases). In germline, CDR1 is ENHRY, CDR2 SYGVKD. This CDR3 region has 15 residues. V dropped 7 bases and J dropped 3 bases, with 19 bases sitting between them. CDR3 in amino acids: CAIKGEGFLGYEQYF. The CDR3 DNA reads as TGTGCCATCAAGGGGGAAGGGTTTCTAGGCTACGAGCAGTACTTC.

The rearrangement links TRBV9 to TRBJ1-1; D remains ambiguous. Trimming removed 4 bases from V and 7 bases from J, with 14 bases in between. CDR3 size: 13 residues. Germline-derived CDR1 and CDR2 are SGDLS and YYNGEE. CDR3 sequence (DNA): TGTGCCAGCAGCCCAAGTGACGGCGTTGAAGCTTTCTTT. It codes for CASSPSDGVEAFF.

The J gene is TRBJ2-1, the V gene TRBV2; D ambiguous. Germline lookup yields CDR1 SNHLY and CDR2 FYNNEI. The CDR3 is 13 residues long. V was clipped by 6 bases and J by 10 bases, with 16 bases between them. The CDR3 spells CASSVRTPEEQFF. The CDR3, as DNA: TGTGCCAGCAGCGTTAGGACGCCCGAGGAGCAGTTCTTC.